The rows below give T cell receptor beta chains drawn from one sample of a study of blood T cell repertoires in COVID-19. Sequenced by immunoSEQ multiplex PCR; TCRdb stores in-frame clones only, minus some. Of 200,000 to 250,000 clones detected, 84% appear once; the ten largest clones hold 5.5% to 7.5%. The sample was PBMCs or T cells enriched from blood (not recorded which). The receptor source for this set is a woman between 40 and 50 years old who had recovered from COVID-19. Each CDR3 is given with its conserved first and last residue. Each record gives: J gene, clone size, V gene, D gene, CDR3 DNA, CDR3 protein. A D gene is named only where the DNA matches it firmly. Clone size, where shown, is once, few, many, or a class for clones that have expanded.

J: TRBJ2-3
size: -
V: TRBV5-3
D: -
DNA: TGTGCCAGAAGCTTGGTTCGGGGGAGATTCACAGATACGCAGTATTTT
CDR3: CARSLVRGRFTDTQYF

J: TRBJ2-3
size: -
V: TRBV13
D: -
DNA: TGTGCCAGCAGCTCAGAGACCGGGGGTTCCGCAGATACGCAGTATTTT
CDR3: CASSSETGGSADTQYF

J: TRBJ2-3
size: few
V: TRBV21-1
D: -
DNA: TGTGCCAGCAGCATCAGGGGGTCCGCAGATACGCAGTATTTT
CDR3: CASSIRGSADTQYF

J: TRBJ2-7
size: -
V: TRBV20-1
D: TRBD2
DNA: TGCAGTGCTAGTCTAGCGGGACCGTACGAGCAGTACTTC
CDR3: CSASLAGPYEQYF

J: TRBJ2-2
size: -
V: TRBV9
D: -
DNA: TGTGCCAGCAGCGTAGTACCCTTAAAGCAATTGCCCGGGGAGCTGTTTTTT
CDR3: CASSVVPLKQLPGELFF

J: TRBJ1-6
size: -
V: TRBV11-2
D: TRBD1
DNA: TGTGCCAGCAGCTTAGGCACGCGACAGGGGAGGGATAATTCACCCCTCCACTTT
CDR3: CASSLGTRQGRDNSPLHF

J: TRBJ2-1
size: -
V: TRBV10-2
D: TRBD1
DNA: TGCGCCAGCAGTGAGCGGGACAGGGGCCTTAATGAGCAGTTCTTC
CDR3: CASSERDRGLNEQFF

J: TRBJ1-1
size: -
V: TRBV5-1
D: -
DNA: TGCGCCAGCAGCTCCCCGGGTCTCACTGAAGCTTTCTTT
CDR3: CASSSPGLTEAFF

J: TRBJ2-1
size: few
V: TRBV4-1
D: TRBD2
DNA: TGCGCCAGCAGCCAAGGACTAGCGGGAGGGGTAGGCAATGAGCAGTTCTTC
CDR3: CASSQGLAGGVGNEQFF

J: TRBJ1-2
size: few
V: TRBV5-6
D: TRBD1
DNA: TGTGCCAGCAGCCAACCGACAGGGTCTAGTGGCTACACCTTC
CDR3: CASSQPTGSSGYTF

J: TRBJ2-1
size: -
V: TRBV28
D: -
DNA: TGTGCCAGCATTGGAGAACAGGGAACCCTTAATGAGCAGTTCTTC
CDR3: CASIGEQGTLNEQFF

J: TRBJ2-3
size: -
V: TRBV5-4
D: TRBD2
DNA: TGTGCCAGCAGCAAACCGGGACTAGCTAGCACAGATACGCAGTATTTT
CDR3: CASSKPGLASTDTQYF

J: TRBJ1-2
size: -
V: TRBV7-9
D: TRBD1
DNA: TGTGCCAGCAGCTTTCCTGTAACAGGGGGCCGTTCTAGCAGTGGCTACACCTTC
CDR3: CASSFPVTGGRSSSGYTF

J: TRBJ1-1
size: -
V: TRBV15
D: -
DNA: TGTGCCACCAGCAGAGATAGGGGCAGGAACACTGAAGCTTTCTTT
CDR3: CATSRDRGRNTEAFF

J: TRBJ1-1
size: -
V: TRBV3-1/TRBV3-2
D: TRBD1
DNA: TGTGCCAGCAGCCGTTCGGGACAGGGGTCTGAAGCTTTCTTT
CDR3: CASSRSGQGSEAFF

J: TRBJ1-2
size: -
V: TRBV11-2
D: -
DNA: TGTGCCAGCAGTCGAGCCCGGGATCTAAACTATGGCTACACCTTC
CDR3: CASSRARDLNYGYTF

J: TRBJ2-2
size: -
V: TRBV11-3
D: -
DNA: TGTGCCAGCAGCTTCCTTAGCGGCTATAACACCGGGGAGCTGTTTTTT
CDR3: CASSFLSGYNTGELFF

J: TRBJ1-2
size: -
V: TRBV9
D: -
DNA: TGTGCCAGCAGCGGACAGGAATTTAACTATGGCTACACCTTC
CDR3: CASSGQEFNYGYTF

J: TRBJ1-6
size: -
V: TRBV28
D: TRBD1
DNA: TGTGCCAGCAGGGACGGGACAGGGTTGTCACCCCTCCACTTT
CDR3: CASRDGTGLSPLHF

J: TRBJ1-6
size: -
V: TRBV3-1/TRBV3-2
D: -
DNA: TGTGCCAGCAGCCAGGGGGGTAGCTCCTATAATTCACCCCTCCACTTT
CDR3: CASSQGGSSYNSPLHF

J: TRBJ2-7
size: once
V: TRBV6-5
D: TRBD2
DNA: TGTGCCAGCAGCCTGGTGGGCGGGAGCTACGAGCAGTACTTC
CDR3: CASSLVGGSYEQYF

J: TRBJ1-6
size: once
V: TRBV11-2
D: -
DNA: TGTGCCAGCAGCCAGGCCGATTCACCCCTCCACTTT
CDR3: CASSQADSPLHF

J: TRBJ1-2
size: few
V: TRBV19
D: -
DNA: TGTGCCAGTAGTATAGCCCCCACAGGATACTATGGCTACACCTTC
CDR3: CASSIAPTGYYGYTF

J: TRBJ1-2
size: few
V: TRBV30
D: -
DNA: TGTGCCTGGAGTCTTATTACAGGGTTTGGCTACACCTTC
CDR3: CAWSLITGFGYTF

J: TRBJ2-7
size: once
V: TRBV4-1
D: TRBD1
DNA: TGCGCCAGCAGCCAAGGTCCTAGGACAGGGGCTTACGAGCAGTACTTC
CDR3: CASSQGPRTGAYEQYF

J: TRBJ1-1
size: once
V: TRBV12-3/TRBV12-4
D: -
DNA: TGTGCCAGCAGTTCAATCATGAACACTGAAGCTTTCTTT
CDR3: CASSSIMNTEAFF

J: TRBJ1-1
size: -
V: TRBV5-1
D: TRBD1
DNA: TGCGCCAGCAGCTTGGTTTACAGGGGGCGGACTGAAGCTTTCTTT
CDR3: CASSLVYRGRTEAFF